Listed below are T cell receptor beta chains from one sample, sequenced in a study of blood T cell repertoires in COVID-19. Some clones are missing from TCRdb's copy, which holds only in-frame ones; the method was immunoSEQ multiplex PCR. The sample has 100,000 to 150,000 clones; approximately 90% are singletons. The sequencing sample was made of peripheral blood. These receptor sequences come from a man aged 55 to 70 with COVID-19, enrolled during active disease. CDR3s include the opening cysteine and the closing phenylalanine or tryptophan. Fields, in order: V gene, CDR3 protein.

TRBV11-2	CASSLDLYEQYF
TRBV5-1	CASSLARQGASGYTF
TRBV29-1	CSVEGQDHNYGYTF
TRBV9	CASSVAGKNIQYF
TRBV6-2/TRBV6-3	CASSSQGAPYEQYF
TRBV15	CATSRPTGGSYEQYF
TRBV27	CASRGVHRVECPYF
TRBV7-9	CASSFPIRRGLSSYEQYF
TRBV9	CASSVGGTGAYEQYF
TRBV30	CAWSISSGTDPRIPRITQYF
TRBV7-9	CASTPTGDTQYF
TRBV10-1	CASSESWTGFYEQYF
TRBV29-1	CSVEVRGQRTEAFF
TRBV20-1	CSASETAGELFF
TRBV3-1/TRBV3-2	CASSRGRDRGRFLQETQYF
TRBV7-8	CASSLGQGGYGYTF
TRBV5-4	CASSFGGTNTEAFF
TRBV5-1	CASSWTVDTEAFF
TRBV9	CASSVEQTGTYGYTF
TRBV11-2	CASSERRGGFRELFF
TRBV11-1	CASSQVKRGNTEAFF
TRBV5-4	CASGRDRVINEQFF
TRBV19	CASSISSGANEQFF
TRBV15	CATSTPGTGTKLFF
TRBV7-9	CASSSGSGGYTF
TRBV3-1/TRBV3-2	CASSQQGGATNEKLFF
TRBV18	CASSRTGAAGGSPLHF
TRBV27	CASTPPGESQHF
TRBV25-1	CASSEPGQYGYTF
TRBV6-1	CASSDLTQGAYGYTF
TRBV11-3	CASSLGRLAGVNEQFF
TRBV19	CASSSREGTDTQYF
TRBV11-2	CASSSSTRVYEQYF
TRBV28	CASSFEGMDYGYTF
TRBV5-1	CASSRRPGLDTGELFF
TRBV9	CASSVDGTSTDTQYF
TRBV30	CAWSGQEYQPQHF
TRBV2	CASRTGGALTYGYTF
TRBV19	CASRETGRSYEQYF
TRBV5-4	CASSLSGGGGYTF
TRBV11-3	CASSPGLAGGKNEQYF